Here is one T cell receptor beta chain with its context. Its cognate antigen is unknown. This entry belongs to a study of cytomegalovirus exposure and HLA in healthy donors. Study context: Of around 400 genotyped donors, 81% grouped in the Caucasian-associated ancestry cluster.

Study results and caveats: The analysis excluded some indistinguishable V segments, including TRBV6-2 and TRBV6-3. Data from an earlier analysis indicated that most TCR beta V segments were productive either about 90% or about 30% of the time.

The PCR ran on 60 Vbeta and 13 Jbeta primers. Method: immunoSEQ multiplex PCR; TCRdb's copy keeps in-frame clones and lacks some. The profile covers 75,000 to 100,000 clones, with about four fifths appearing a single time and roughly 5.1% taken by the ten largest. The CDR3 spans 18 residues. This chain connects TRBV1 to TRBJ2-1; the D call in the table, TRBD1, was not verified against the DNA. TRBV1 is labeled a pseudogene. The receptor's source is a man between 40 and 49 years old in good health and CMV-seropositive. The sequenced sample consisted of PBMCs. In DNA, the CDR3 is TGCACCAGCAGCCCGCCGGGGGATGACAGGGGTGGCTACAATGAGCAGTTCTTC. Its translation: CTSSPPGDDRGGYNEQFF.